The entry that follows covers one TCR beta chain sequence. Its antigen is still unknown. The source of the sample is a study of graft-versus-host responses after intestinal transplantation. Study-wide context: Every transplant recipient was induced with anti-thymocyte globulin, then maintained on tacrolimus and steroids for 2 to 3 years. The study, taken as a whole, reports: GvH clones occurred in recipient marrow; some first appeared in ileum or blood.

Some clones are missing from TCRdb's copy, which holds only in-frame ones; the method was immunoSEQ multiplex PCR. The repertoire has some 130,000 clones, roughly nine tenths of them found once; the top ten carry roughly 0.15%. Germline loops: CDR1 SGHTS, CDR2 YDEGEE. After removal of 4 bases from V and 5 bases from J, the junction contained 10 bases not matched to a gene. This CDR3 contains 16 residues. This rearrangement joins TRBV5-8 to TRBJ2-1, with 9 bases matching TRBD2. The sequences come from unstimulated CD4+ T cells sorted from spleen or lymph node cells, collected before intestinal transplant. This receptor was taken from a human donor who received an intestinal transplant. CDR3 sequence reads: CASSTPPSGANNEQFF. The CDR3 bases are TGTGCCAGCAGCACCCCCCCTAGCGGGGCCAACAATGAGCAGTTCTTC.